The entry that follows covers one T cell receptor beta chain sequence. Its specificity is not known. Amplification of the TCR beta CDR3 regions used RNA transcripts (as template). HTBI primers primed a first-round RT-PCR, and a second-round multiplex PCR followed. In TCRdb, the multiplex PCR reads were re-called with MiXCR into one record per CDR3 protein. The sample holds 600,000 to 700,000 distinct CDR3 sequences, under 50% seen once. These data belong to a study of Graves' ophthalmopathy and Graves' hyperthyroidism. Study findings and constraints: Most expanded thyroid clonotypes above 0.001 frequency also appeared in blood.

Germline V gene sequence: CDR1 SGDLS, CDR2 YYNGEE. This CDR3 contains 14 residues. V lost 5 bases, J lost 4 bases, and 10 bases lay in between. Active ophthalmopathy (CAS at least 3, NOSPECS at least 4), lasting under 3 months. Diagnosis was based on clinical symptoms, serum thyroxine, TRAb, thyroid ultrasound and orbital computed tomography. This sequence was found in an adult man with Graves' ophthalmopathy. The sample consisted of peripheral blood. The V and J genes are TRBV9 and TRBJ2-6; D is unresolved. For the CDR3, the DNA is TGTGCCAGCAGTTACTATTCCGGGGCCAACGTCCTGACTTTC. It is translated as CASSYYSGANVLTF.